This T cell receptor (beta chain) was captured by sequencing in a study of shared clonotypes between healthy human individuals (TCRdb year 2020). As for the study more broadly: The cohort included a few men and a couple of women between 18 and 49 years of age. Libraries were prepared and TCR repertoires were sequenced by different laboratories using diverse techniques, in order to increase sequencing depth and limit assay-specific biases. Per donor, leukapheresis produced somewhere between about 0.8 and 9 billion PBMCs. To estimate repertoire size and how much clonotype sharing occurs between individuals, the study deeply sequenced the blood TCR repertoires of roughly 5 healthy adults. Per donor, three plates each were used for CD4 naive and CD4 memory, two for CD8 naive, and one for CD8 memory. Findings and caveats that apply to the study as a whole: Larger estimated clonotype richness was generally found for naive subsets than for memory subsets. Because the study included only a small number of donors, the genetic and exposure-history diversity represented was limited. Pairwise subsampling indicated that sequencing depth was expected to affect the degree of clonotype sharing among donors. About 5% of naive CD4, 3% to 3.5% of naive CD8, 2.3% of memory CD4, and roughly 0.4% of memory CD8 clonotypes were shared across several donors. Compared with non-shared clonotypes, the clonotypes found in all four sorted-subset donors had higher generation probabilities. Sampling was restricted to blood, and TCR repertoires in tissues likely differ from the TCR repertoires found in blood. Even with the large sequencing depth, rarefaction of the sorted-subset datasets indicated that sequencing was incomplete.

Healthy HIV-negative adults with no recently reported acute infections or vaccinations were included as donors. Every donor was a Caucasian adult living in Nashville, Tennessee, USA. CD4+ T cells were enriched through magnetic negative selection, after which naive cells were positively selected on CD45RA and the remaining negative fraction served as the memory subset. Blood was obtained by leukapheresis, after which PBMCs were separated by Ficoll-Histopaque density gradient centrifugation and cryopreserved in liquid nitrogen vapor phase. Analytical flow cytometry was used to check the purity and quantity of each magnetically sorted T cell population. From each sorted fraction, genomic DNA was isolated and quantified by UV absorbance on a Nanodrop 2000c. Trimming removed 2 bases from V and 5 bases from J, leaving 15 bases between the germline ends. Based on the germline V gene, the CDR1 and CDR2 sequences are SGHTA and FQGTGA. The CDR3 sequence holds 15 residues, the cysteine and phenylalanine included. Only the CDR3 DNA is retained, 45 bases long and in frame from the first base.

Using the deep immunoSEQ assay, multiplex PCR amplified TCR CDR3 regions from genomic DNA. Genomic DNA extracted from each cell subset was distributed evenly over all wells of several immunoSEQ 96-well plates, and each plate served as one replicate. For sorted subsets, approximately 200 ng of genomic DNA, equivalent to some 30,000 T cell genomes, went into each replicate PCR. Purified libraries were measured with a Qubit 3.0 fluorometer, size-checked on a Bioanalyzer 2100, and measured again with the KAPA Library Quantification kit. Each immunoSEQ 96-well plate was sequenced on its own single-read 150-cycle Illumina NextSeq 550 flow cell. The original methods were these. The immunoSEQ output contained only junctional sequences without quality scores, so filtering could not match that applied to full-length reads. To assign V/J genes and CDR3, sequences were annotated using PyIR, a Python wrapper for IgBLAST v1.9, with IMGT germline references. Reads were filtered out if the reads had weak V/J assignments (E-value above 1e-6), no CDR3, stop codons, out-of-frame junctions, or ambiguous translated residues. V3J clonotypes were defined as sequences sharing the same inferred V gene, J gene, and CDR3 amino acid sequence. The percentage overlap between two repertoires was calculated by dividing the number of shared unique clonotypes by the size of the smaller repertoire. Three approaches were used to assess repertoire richness: RTK rarefaction, the Chao1 estimator, and Recon v2.1 estimates of unobserved clonotypes. Generation probabilities were computed with OLGA for all TCRbeta clonotypes obtained by the gDNA method from four donors. The table comes from immuneACCESS by way of TCRdb, which keeps in-frame sequences with V and J called. Part of the clones is missing from these tables; in studies checked, under half for an unresolved V gene and the rest for unknown reasons. The DNA gave D and trimming, while V, J and clone size come from that table. The sample records a few million clones, approximately 93% of which are singletons. The ten top clones hold under 0.45% of the sample.

For this clone: Its antigen has not been determined. The input lacks base qualities; no much larger clone sits a single base away.

The rearrangement combines TRBV7-3 with TRBJ2-5, and possibly TRBD1, on 6 matching bases. The receptor was derived from a man aged 18 to 29 in good health. Some clones in this sample may be carry-over from other donors' samples. Sample: naive CD4+ T cells from PBMCs. Per the publication, the cell subset or site label means: CD45RA+ positively selected. The CDR3 region has the sequence CASSLLGAVGETQYF. The DNA sequence is as follows: TGTGCCAGCAGCTTACTGGGGGCGGTTGGGGAGACCCAGTACTTC. Here the CDR3 is joined to the reference TRBV7-3 and TRBJ2-5 genes, and the full variable domain is: GAGVSQTPSNKVTEKGKYVELRCDPISGHTALYWYRQSLGQGPEFLIYFQGTGAADDSGLPNDRFFAVRPEGSVSTLKIQRTERGDSAVYLCASSLLGAVGETQYFGPGTRLLVL.